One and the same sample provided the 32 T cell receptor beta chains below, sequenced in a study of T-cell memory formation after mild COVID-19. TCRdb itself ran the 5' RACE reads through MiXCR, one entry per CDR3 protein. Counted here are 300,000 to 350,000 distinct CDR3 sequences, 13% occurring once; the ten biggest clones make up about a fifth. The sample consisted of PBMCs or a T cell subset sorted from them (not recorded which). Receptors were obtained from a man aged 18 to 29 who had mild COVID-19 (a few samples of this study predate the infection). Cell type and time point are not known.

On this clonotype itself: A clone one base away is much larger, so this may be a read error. CDR3 sequence: CASRGEKLFF. Here the CDR3 DNA reads TGTGCCAGCAGAGGTGAAAAACTGTTTTTT. This chain uses TRBV12-3 or TRBV12-4 with TRBJ1-4; no definite D call. With 6 bases removed from V and 7 bases from J, the gap between germline ends came to 3 bases. This CDR3 is built from 10 residues.

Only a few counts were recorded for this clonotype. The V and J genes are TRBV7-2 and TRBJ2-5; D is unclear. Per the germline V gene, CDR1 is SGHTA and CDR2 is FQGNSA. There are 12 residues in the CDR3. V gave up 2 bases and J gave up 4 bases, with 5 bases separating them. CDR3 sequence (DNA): TGTGCCAGCAGCTTAATTCCAGAGACCCAGTACTTC. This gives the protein CASSLIPETQYF.

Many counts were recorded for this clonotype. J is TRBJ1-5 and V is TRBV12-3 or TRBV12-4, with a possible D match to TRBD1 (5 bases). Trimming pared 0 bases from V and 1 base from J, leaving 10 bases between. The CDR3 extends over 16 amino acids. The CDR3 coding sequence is TGTGCCAGCAGTTTAGCTGGGGGTCGGAGCAATCAGCCCCAGCATTTT. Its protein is CASSLAGGRSNQPQHF.

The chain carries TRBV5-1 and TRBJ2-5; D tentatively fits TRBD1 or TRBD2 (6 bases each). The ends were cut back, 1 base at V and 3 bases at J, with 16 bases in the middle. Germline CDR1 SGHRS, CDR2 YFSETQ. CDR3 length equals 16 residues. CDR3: CASSLFGGPGEETQYF. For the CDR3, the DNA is TGCGCCAGCAGCTTGTTCGGGGGCCCGGGGGAAGAGACCCAGTACTTC. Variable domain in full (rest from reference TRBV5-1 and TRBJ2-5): KAGVTQTPRYLIKTRGQQVTLSCSPISGHRSVSWYQQTPGQGLQFLFEYFSETQRNKGNFPGRFSGRQFSNSRSEMNVSTLELGDSALYLCASSLFGGPGEETQYFGPGTRLLVL.

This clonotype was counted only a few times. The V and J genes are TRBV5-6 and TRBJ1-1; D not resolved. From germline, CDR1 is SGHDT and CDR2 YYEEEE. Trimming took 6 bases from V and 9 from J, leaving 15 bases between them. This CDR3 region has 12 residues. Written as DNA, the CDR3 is TGTGCCAGCACCTCTCTCGCTGGTAAAGCTTTCTTT. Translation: CASTSLAGKAFF.

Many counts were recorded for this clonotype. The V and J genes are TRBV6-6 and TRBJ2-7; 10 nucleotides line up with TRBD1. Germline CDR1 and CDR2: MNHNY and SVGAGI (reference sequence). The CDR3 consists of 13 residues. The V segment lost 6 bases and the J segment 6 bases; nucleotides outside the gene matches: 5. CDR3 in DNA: TGTGCCAGCAGCACGGGGACAGGGGTCGAGCAGTACTTC. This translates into CASSTGTGVEQYF.

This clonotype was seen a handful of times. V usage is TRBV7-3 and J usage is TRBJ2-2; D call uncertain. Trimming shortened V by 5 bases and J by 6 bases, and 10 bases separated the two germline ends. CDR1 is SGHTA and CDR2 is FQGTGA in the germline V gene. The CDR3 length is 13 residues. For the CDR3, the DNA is TGTGCCAGCAGCCTAAGATGGGCCGGGGAGCTGTTTTTT. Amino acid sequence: CASSLRWAGELFF. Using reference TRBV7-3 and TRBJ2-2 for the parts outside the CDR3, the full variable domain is GAGVSQTPSNKVTEKGKYVELRCDPISGHTALYWYRQSLGQGPEFLIYFQGTGAADDSGLPNDRFFAVRPEGSVSTLKIQRTERGDSAVYLCASSLRWAGELFFGEGSRLTVL.

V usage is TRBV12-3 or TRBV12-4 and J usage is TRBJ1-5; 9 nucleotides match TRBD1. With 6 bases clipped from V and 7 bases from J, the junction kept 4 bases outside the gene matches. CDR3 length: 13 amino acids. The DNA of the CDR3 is TGTGCCAGCAGCCCACAGGGGGCACAGCCCCAGCATTTT. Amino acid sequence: CASSPQGAQPQHF.

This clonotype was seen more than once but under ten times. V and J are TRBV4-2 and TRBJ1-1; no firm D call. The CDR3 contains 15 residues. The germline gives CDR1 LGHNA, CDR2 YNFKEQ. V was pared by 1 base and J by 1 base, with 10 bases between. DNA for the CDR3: TGTGCCAGCAGCCAAGGGAGGAAGGGGAACACTGAAGCTTTCTTT. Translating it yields CASSQGRKGNTEAFF.

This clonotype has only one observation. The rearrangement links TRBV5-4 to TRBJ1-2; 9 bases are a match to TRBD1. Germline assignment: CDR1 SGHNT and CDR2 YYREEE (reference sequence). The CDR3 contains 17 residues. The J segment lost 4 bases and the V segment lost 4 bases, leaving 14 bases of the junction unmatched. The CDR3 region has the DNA TGTGCCAGCAGCCCCTTCGCTGGGACAGGGATTAGCTATGGCTACACCTTC. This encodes CASSPFAGTGISYGYTF.

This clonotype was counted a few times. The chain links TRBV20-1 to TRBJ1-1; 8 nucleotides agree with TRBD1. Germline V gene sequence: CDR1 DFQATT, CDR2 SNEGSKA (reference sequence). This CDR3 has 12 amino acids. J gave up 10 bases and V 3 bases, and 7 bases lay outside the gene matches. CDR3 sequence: CSASGQGRGAFF. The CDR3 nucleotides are TGCAGTGCTAGTGGACAGGGTCGGGGAGCTTTCTTT.

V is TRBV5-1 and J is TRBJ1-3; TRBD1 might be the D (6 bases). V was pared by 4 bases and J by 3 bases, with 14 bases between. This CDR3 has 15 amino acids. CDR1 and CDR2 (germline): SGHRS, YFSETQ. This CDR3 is CASSPGAGVGNTIYF. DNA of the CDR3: TGCGCCAGCAGCCCAGGGGCAGGGGTTGGAAACACCATATATTTT. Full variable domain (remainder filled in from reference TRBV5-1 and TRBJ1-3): KAGVTQTPRYLIKTRGQQVTLSCSPISGHRSVSWYQQTPGQGLQFLFEYFSETQRNKGNFPGRFSGRQFSNSRSEMNVSTLELGDSALYLCASSPGAGVGNTIYFGEGSWLTVV.

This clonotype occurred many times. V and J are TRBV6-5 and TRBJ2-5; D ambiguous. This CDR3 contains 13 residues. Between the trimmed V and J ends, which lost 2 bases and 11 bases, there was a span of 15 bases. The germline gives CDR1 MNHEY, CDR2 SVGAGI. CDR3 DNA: TGTGCCAGCAGTTACAATGGGGATCTTTTTCAGTACTTC. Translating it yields CASSYNGDLFQYF.

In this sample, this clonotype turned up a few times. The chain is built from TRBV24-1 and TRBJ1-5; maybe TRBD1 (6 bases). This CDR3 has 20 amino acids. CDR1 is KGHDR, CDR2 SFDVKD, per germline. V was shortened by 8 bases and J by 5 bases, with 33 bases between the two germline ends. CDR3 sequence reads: CATTNGPRGGGQTGYQPQHF. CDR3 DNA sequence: TGTGCCACCACCAATGGTCCTCGAGGGGGAGGTCAAACGGGATATCAGCCCCAGCATTTT.

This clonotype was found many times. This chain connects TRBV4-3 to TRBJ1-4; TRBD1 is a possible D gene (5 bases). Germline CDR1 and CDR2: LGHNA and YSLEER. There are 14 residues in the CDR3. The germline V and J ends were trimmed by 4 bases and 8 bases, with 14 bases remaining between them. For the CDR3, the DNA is TGCGCCAGCAGCCGAGCACGTGGGGGGGAAAAACTGTTTTTT. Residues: CASSRARGGEKLFF.

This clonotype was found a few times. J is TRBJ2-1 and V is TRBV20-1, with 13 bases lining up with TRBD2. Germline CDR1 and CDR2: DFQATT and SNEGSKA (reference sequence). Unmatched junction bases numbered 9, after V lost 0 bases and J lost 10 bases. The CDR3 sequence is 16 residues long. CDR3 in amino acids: CSARDLTLAGGREQFF. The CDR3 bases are TGCAGTGCTAGAGATCTAACACTAGCGGGGGGGAGGGAGCAGTTCTTC.

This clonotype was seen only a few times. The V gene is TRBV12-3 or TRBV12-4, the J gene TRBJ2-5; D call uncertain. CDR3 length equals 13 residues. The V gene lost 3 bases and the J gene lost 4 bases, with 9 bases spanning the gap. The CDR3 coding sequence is TGTGCCAGCAGTTTGCTAGTGTCAGAGACCCAGTACTTC. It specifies CASSLLVSETQYF.

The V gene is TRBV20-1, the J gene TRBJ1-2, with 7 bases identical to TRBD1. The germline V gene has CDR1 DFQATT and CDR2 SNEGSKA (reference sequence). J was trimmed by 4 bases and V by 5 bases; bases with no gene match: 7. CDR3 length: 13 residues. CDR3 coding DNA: TGCAGTGCTGAGGACAGGCGAGGCTATGGCTACACCTTC. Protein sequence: CSAEDRRGYGYTF.

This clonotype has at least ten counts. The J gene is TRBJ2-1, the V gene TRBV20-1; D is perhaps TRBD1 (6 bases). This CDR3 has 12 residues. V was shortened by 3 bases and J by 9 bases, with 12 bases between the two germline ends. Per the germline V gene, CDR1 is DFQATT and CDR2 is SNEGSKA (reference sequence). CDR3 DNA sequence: TGCAGTGCTAGGTCCTCAGGGGCTGAGCAGTTCTTC. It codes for CSARSSGAEQFF.

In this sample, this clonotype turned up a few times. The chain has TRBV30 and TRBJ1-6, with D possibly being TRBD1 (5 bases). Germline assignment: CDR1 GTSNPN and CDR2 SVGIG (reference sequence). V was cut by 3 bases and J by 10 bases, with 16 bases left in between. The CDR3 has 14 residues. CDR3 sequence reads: CAWSLGSGLSPLHF. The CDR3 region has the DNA TGTGCCTGGAGCCTCGGGTCAGGGTTGTCACCCCTCCACTTT.

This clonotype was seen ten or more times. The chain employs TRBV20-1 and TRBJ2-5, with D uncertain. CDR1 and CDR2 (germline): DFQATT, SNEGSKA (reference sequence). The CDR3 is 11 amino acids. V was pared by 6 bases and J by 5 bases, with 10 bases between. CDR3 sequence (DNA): TGCAGTGCGCGTATGGGGGAGACCCAGTACTTC. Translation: CSARMGETQYF.

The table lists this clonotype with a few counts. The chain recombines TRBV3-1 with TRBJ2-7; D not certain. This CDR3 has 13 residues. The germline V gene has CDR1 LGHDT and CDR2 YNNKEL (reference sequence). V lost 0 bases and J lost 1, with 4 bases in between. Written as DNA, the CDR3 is TGTGCCAGCAGCCAAGAAGGTTCCTACGAGCAGTACGTC. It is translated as CASSQEGSYEQYV.

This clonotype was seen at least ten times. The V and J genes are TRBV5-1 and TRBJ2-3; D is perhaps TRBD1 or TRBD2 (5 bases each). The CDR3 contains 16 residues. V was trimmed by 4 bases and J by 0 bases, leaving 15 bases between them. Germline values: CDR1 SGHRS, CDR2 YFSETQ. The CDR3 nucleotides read TGCGCCAGCAGCGCCTGGGGACGGTCTAGCACAGATACGCAGTATTTT. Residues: CASSAWGRSSTDTQYF.

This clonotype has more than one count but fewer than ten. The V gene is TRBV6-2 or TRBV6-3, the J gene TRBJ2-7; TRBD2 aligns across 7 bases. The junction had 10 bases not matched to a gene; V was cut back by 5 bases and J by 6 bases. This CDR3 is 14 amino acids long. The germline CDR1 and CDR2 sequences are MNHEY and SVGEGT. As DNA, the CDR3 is TGTGCCAGCAGTCCGGGGACTAACTACGGCGAGCAGTACGTC. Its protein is CASSPGTNYGEQYV.

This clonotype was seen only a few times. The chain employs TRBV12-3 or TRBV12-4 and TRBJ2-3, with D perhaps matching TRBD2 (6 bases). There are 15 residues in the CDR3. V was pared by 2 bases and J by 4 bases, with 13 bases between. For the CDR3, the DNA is TGTGCCAGCAGTTTACGCGGGGCCGGGGCAGATACGCAGTATTTT. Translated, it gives CASSLRGAGADTQYF.

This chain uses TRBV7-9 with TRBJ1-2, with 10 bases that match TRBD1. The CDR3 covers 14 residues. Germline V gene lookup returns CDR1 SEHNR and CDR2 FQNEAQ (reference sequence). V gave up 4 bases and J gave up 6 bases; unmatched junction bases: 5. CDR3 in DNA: TGTGCCAGCAGCTCATGGACAGGGGGGAATGGCTACACCTTC. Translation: CASSSWTGGNGYTF.

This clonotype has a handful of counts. The CDR3 bases are TGCGCCAGCAGCTTGGGCAGGGTGCCCTATGGCTACACCTTC. It specifies CASSLGRVPYGYTF. The rearrangement links TRBV5-1 to TRBJ1-2; D may be TRBD1 (5 bases). Deletions cut 0 bases from V and 4 bases from J, with 10 bases between. CDR1 is SGHRS and CDR2 is YFSETQ in the germline V gene. The CDR3 runs 14 residues. The full variable domain, its missing parts supplied by reference TRBV5-1 and TRBJ1-2, is KAGVTQTPRYLIKTRGQQVTLSCSPISGHRSVSWYQQTPGQGLQFLFEYFSETQRNKGNFPGRFSGRQFSNSRSEMNVSTLELGDSALYLCASSLGRVPYGYTFGSGTRLTVV.

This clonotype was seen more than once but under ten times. CDR3: CASSIIKETQYF. DNA of the CDR3: TGCGCCAGCAGCATAATAAAAGAGACCCAGTACTTC. This chain uses TRBV5-1 with TRBJ2-5, with D unresolved. The CDR3 totals 12 residues. Trimming shortened V by 4 bases and J by 3 bases, and 7 bases separated the two germline ends. The germline gives CDR1 SGHRS, CDR2 YFSETQ. The full variable domain, rest sourced from reference TRBV5-1 and TRBJ2-5, is KAGVTQTPRYLIKTRGQQVTLSCSPISGHRSVSWYQQTPGQGLQFLFEYFSETQRNKGNFPGRFSGRQFSNSRSEMNVSTLELGDSALYLCASSIIKETQYFGPGTRLLVL.

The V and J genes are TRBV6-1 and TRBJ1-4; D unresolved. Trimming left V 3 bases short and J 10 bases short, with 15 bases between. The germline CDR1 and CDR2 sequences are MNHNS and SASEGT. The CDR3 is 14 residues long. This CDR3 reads CASSDQLSSGKLFF. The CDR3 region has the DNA TGTGCCAGCAGTGATCAACTTAGTTCAGGAAAACTGTTTTTT.

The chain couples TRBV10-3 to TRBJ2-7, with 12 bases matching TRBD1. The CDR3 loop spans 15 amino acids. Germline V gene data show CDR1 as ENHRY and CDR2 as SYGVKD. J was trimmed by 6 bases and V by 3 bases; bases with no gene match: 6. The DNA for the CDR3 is TGTGCCATCAGTGACAGGGGGACAGGGGGCTCCGAGCAGTACGTC. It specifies CAISDRGTGGSEQYV.

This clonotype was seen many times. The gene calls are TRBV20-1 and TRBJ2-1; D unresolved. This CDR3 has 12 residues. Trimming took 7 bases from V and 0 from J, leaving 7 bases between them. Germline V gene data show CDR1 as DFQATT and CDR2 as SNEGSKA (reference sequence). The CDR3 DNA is TGCAGTGTCGGCCGCTCCTACAATGAGCAGTTCTTC. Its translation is CSVGRSYNEQFF.

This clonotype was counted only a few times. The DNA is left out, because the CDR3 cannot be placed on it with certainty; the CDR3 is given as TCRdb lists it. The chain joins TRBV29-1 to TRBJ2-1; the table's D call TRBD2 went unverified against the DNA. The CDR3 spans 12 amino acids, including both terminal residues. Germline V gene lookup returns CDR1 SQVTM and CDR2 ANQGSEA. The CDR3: CSVGPGLGEQFF.